This T cell receptor (beta chain) was sequenced in a study of metastatic and nonmetastatic thyroid tumors. Background on the study: The authors compared repertoires across blood and tumor or nodule tissue from malignant and benign thyroid patients.

To note about this clone: Its matching antigen is unknown.

Every patient underwent thyroid surgery untreated. Under the authors' procedure: Across clinicopathological groups, CDR3 differences served as the basis for building a distant-metastasis classifier for papillary thyroid cancer. With MiXCR, TCRdb called clones anew from the PCR reads. The V and J calls, along with clone size, are taken from TCRdb and not from the paper's own processing. The table shows tens of thousands of clones, with 28% occurring only once. Germline V gene lookup returns CDR1 LGHDT and CDR2 YNNKEL (reference sequence). Trimming cost V 4 bases and J 12 bases, with 13 bases left between them. The CDR3 spans 12 residues. Whole-study results and caveats: In both blood and tumor samples, TCR beta diversity was reported significantly higher for malignant than benign nodules.

Sequenced input: tumor tissue. The receptor's source is a male donor with papillary thyroid cancer or a benign thyroid nodule (not recorded which). Some clones in this sample may be carry-over from other donors' samples. The chain has TRBV3-1 and TRBJ2-1; D not resolved. The CDR3 sequence: CASSPGERRQFF. The CDR3 nucleotides are TGTGCCAGCAGCCCAGGCGAGCGTCGGCAGTTCTTC.